One and the same sample provided the 6 T cell receptor beta chains below, sequenced in a study of CD8 T cells in ankylosing spondylitis. Study-wide findings and caveats: There was a TCR beta motif, made of several highly homologous variants, that appeared characteristic of ankylosing spondylitis blood.

These TCRs are of unknown antigen specificity. MiXCR, run by TCRdb on the 5' RACE reads, gives a single entry per CDR3 protein. The sample carries roughly 370,000 distinct CDR3 sequences, approximately 20% recorded once. The sequenced material came from blood, either unsorted or a sorted T cell fraction (not recorded which). The origin of the receptors is a male donor with ankylosing spondylitis.

In nucleotides, the CDR3 is TGTGCCAGCACCGCGACTAGTACAGATACGCAGTATTTT. This codes for CASTATSTDTQYF. The chain is built from TRBV11-2 and TRBJ2-3; D possibly corresponds to TRBD2 (6 bases). The CDR3 contains 13 residues. CDR1 SGHAT and CDR2 FQNNGV come from the germline V gene. V was clipped by 7 bases and J by 3 bases, with 11 bases between them.

The table lists this clonotype with a few counts. The chain recombines TRBV11-3 with TRBJ2-3; tentatively, D is TRBD2 (5 bases). V lost 5 bases and J 4 bases, leaving 7 bases between the germline ends. Germline assignment: CDR1 SGHNT and CDR2 YENEEA. This CDR3 contains 12 residues. This CDR3 is CASSRLSDTQYF. The CDR3 DNA is TGTGCCAGCAGCCGACTATCAGATACGCAGTATTTT.

The chain couples TRBV15 to TRBJ2-1; D unresolved. Per the germline V gene, CDR1 is LNHNV and CDR2 is YYDKDF (reference sequence). The length of the CDR3 is 11 residues. Between the trimmed V and J ends, which lost 0 bases and 10 bases, there was a span of 4 bases. The CDR3 nucleotides are TGTGCCACCAGCAGAGACAGAGAGCAGTTCTTC. Translated, it gives CATSRDREQFF.

The chain recombines TRBV30 with TRBJ2-7; TRBD2 aligns across 7 bases. V shed 0 bases and J 6 bases; nucleotides not matched to a gene: 8. There are 14 residues in the CDR3. The germline V gene encodes CDR1 GTSNPN and CDR2 SVGIG (reference sequence). The DNA for the CDR3 is TGTGCCTGGAGTGTACGCAGTCCTAGCGGCGAGCAGTACTTC. Protein sequence: CAWSVRSPSGEQYF.

V gene TRBV5-6 combines with J gene TRBJ1-6; D uncertain. The V gene's germline CDR1 is SGHDT and CDR2 YYEEEE. Trimming took 1 base from V and 9 from J, leaving 8 bases between them. The CDR3 runs 13 residues. For the CDR3, the DNA is TGTGCCAGCAGCTTGACGGTGCGTTCACCCCTCCACTTT. It specifies CASSLTVRSPLHF.

In this sample, this clonotype turned up a few times. The V call is TRBV20-1, the J call TRBJ2-7; perhaps D is TRBD1 or TRBD2 (5 bases each). The CDR3 is 12 amino acids. Germline loops: CDR1 DFQATT, CDR2 SNEGSKA (reference sequence). CDR3: CSSVGVSDQQYF. The CDR3 bases are TGCAGCTCGGTGGGGGTGTCTGACCAGCAGTACTTC.